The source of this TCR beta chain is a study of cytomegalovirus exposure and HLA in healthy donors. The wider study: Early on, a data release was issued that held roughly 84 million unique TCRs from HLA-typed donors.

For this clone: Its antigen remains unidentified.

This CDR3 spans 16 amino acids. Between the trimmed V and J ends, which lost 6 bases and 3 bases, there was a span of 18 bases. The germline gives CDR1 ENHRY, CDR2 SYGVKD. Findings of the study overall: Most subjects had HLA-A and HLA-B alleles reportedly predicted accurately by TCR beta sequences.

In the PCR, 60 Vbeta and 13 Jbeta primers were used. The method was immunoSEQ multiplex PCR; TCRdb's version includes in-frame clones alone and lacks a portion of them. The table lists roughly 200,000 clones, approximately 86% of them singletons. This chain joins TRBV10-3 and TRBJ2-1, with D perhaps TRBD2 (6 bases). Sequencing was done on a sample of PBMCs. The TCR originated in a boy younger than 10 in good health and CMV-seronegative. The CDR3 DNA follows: TGTGCCATCAGGATGGGGGGTCGAGGGAGCTACAATGAGCAGTTCTTC. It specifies CAIRMGGRGSYNEQFF.